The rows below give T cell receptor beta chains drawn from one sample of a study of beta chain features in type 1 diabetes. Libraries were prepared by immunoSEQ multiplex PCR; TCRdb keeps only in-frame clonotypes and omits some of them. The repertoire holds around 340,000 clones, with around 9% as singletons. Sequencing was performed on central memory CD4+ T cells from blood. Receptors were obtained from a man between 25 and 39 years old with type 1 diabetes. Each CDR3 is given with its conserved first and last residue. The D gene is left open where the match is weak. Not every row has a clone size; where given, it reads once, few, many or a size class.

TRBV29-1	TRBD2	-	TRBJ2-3	TGCAGCGCTGGACTAGCGGGGTCTCTGAGAGATACGCAGTATTTT	CSAGLAGSLRDTQYF
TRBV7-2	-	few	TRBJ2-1	TGTGCCAGCAGCTTCGATCGGGAGCAGTTCTTC	CASSFDREQFF
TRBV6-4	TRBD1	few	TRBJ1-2	TGTGCCAGCAGTTACGGACAGGGAGGGGATGGCTACACCTTC	CASSYGQGGDGYTF
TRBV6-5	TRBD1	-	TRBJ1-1	TGTGCCAGCACGCGACAGGGTACCACTGAAGCTTTCTTT	CASTRQGTTEAFF
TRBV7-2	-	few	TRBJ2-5	TGTGCCAGCAGCTTAAAAAATCAAGAGACCCAGTACTTC	CASSLKNQETQYF
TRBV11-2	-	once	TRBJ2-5	TGTGCCAGCGAGGCTCCGCCCCAAGAGACCCAGTACTTC	CASEAPPQETQYF
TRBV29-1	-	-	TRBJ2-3	TGCAGCGTTGAACAGACAGATACGCAGTATTTT	CSVEQTDTQYF
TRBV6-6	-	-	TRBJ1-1	TGTGCCAGCAGTTACGCGCCTCAGACTGAAGCTTTCTTT	CASSYAPQTEAFF
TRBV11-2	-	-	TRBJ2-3	TGTGCCAGCAGCCCGGGACCTGGGGCCACAGATACGCAGTATTTT	CASSPGPGATDTQYF
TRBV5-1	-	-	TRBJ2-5	TGCGCCAGCAGCTTCCATCAAGAGACCCAGTACTTC	CASSFHQETQYF
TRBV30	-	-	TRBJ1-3	TGTGCCTGGAGTGTAATGGGACTCACCTTCTCTGGAAACACCATATATTTT	CAWSVMGLTFSGNTIYF
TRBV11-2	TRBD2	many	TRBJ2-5	TGTGCCAGCAGCTTAAACCCTGGCGGGGGGCAAGAGACCCAGTACTTC	CASSLNPGGGQETQYF
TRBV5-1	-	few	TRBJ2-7	TGCGCCAGCAGCTTTGATGGCCTAACTTACGAGCAGTACTTC	CASSFDGLTYEQYF
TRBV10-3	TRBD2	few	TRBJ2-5	TGTGCCATCAGTGAGTCTACTAGCGGGCAAGAGACCCAGTACTTC	CAISESTSGQETQYF
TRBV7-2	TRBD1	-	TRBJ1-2	TGTGCCAGCAGCCCCCAGGGGGGGGACTATGGCTACACCTTC	CASSPQGGDYGYTF
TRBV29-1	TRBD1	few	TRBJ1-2	TGCAGCGTTGTAGACAGGGGAGGCTACACCTTC	CSVVDRGGYTF
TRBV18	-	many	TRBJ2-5	TGTGCCAGCTCACCCGGGACAAGGGAGACCCAGTACTTC	CASSPGTRETQYF
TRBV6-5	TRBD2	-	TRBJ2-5	TGTGCCAGCAGTTTGACTAGCGGGGGGGGCAAGACCCAGTACTTC	CASSLTSGGGKTQYF
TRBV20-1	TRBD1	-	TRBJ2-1	TGCAGTTGGGACAGGGAAAATGAGCAGTTCTTC	CSWDRENEQFF
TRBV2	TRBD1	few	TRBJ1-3	TGTGCCAGCAGTGTCCAGGGGGTATATGGAAACACCATATATTTT	CASSVQGVYGNTIYF
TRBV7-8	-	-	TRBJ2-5	TGTGCCAGCAGCTTAACAGGGTGGGAGACCCAGTACTTC	CASSLTGWETQYF
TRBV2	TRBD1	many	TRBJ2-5	TGTGCCAGCAGTGATGGGACAGGGAGCCAAGAGACCCAGTACTTC	CASSDGTGSQETQYF
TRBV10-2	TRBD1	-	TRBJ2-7	TGCGCCAGCAGAGCCGGGACAGGGAGCTCCTACGAGCAGTACTTC	CASRAGTGSSYEQYF
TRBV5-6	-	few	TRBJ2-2	TGTGCCAGCAGCTACAGCCAGAGCAACACCGGGGAGCTGTTTTTT	CASSYSQSNTGELFF
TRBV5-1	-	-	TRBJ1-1	TGCGCCAGCAGCTTCTGGGAGGGGTATAACGCTGAAGCTTTCTTT	CASSFWEGYNAEAFF
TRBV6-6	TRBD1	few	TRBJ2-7	TGTGCCAGCAGTCACCAGGGGGCCGCCCGGGCCGAGCAGTACTTC	CASSHQGAARAEQYF
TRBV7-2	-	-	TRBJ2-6	TGTGCCAGCAGCTTAGCGTCCCACTCTGGGGCCAACGTCCTGACTTTC	CASSLASHSGANVLTF
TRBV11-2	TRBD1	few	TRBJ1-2	TGTGCCAGCAGTCATTACCGAGACAGGGGCGGAAACTATGGCTACACCTTC	CASSHYRDRGGNYGYTF
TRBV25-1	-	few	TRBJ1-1	TGTGCCAGCAGTGAACTGACGGGGACTGAAGCTTTCTTT	CASSELTGTEAFF
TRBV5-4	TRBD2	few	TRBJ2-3	TGTGCCAGCAGCGTCGGGACTATCCTCCGGGATACGCAGTATTTT	CASSVGTILRDTQYF
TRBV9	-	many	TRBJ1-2	TGTGCCAGCAGCGTAGACCTAAACTATGGCTACACCTTC	CASSVDLNYGYTF
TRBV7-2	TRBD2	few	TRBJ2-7	TGTGCCAGCAGCTTAGTTTCCAGCGGGGGGCGAGAGCAGTACTTC	CASSLVSSGGREQYF
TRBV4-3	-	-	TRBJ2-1	TGCGCCAGCAGCCAGTTCTCGAAGCGGGCCAATGAGCAGTTCTTC	CASSQFSKRANEQFF
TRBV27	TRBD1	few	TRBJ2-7	TGTGCCAGCAGGGCGACAGGGAAAGGCTACGAGCAGTACTTC	CASRATGKGYEQYF
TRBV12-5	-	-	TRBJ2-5	TGTGCTAGTGGTTCCGGGACGGAAGAGACCCAGTACTTC	CASGSGTEETQYF
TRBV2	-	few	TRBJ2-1	TGTGCCAGCAGTGATGCTAGTAAGGAGCAGTTCTTC	CASSDASKEQFF
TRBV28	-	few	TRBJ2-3	TGTGCCAGCAGTCCTCAGGGCACGGATACGCAGTATTTT	CASSPQGTDTQYF